The 14 T cell receptor beta chains presented below share a single source sample, sequenced in a study of cytomegalovirus exposure and HLA in healthy donors (dated by TCRdb to 2017 to 2019). Library preparation employed the immunoSEQ multiplex PCR assay. A mixture of 60 forward primers for TCR Vbeta segments and 13 reverse primers for TCR Jbeta segments was used in the multiplex PCR. The immuneACCESS repertoire file appears here via TCRdb, limited to in-frame rearrangements. These files lack a portion of the clones; in checked studies, under half of the deficit traces to unresolved V genes, and the cause of the others is not known. The sample data list 86,000 or so clones, and 75% to 85% of these were observed just once. The ten largest clonotypes hold 14% to 15% of the sample. Sample: PBMCs. The receptor source for this set is a woman aged 40 to 55 in good health and CMV-seropositive.

This clone was observed once. This sequence joins TRBV5-1 and TRBJ2-7, with D perhaps matching TRBD2 (5 bases). There are 12 residues in the CDR3. The V end lost 3 bases, the J end lost 3 bases, and 7 bases lay between the germline ends. Per germline, CDR1 SGHRS and CDR2 YFSETQ. CDR3 in DNA: TGCGCCAGCAGCTACAGCGGCTACGAGCAGTACTTC. Amino acids: CASSYSGYEQYF.

The chain is built from TRBV27 and TRBJ1-4; no firm D call. Germline CDR1 and CDR2: MNHEY and SMNVEV (reference sequence). Trimming took off 1 base at V and 8 bases at J, with 20 bases between the two ends. The CDR3 extends over 17 amino acids. CDR3 bases: TGTGCCAGCAGTTTATTACCCCTGCCTGGGTTCGGGGAAAAACTGTTTTTT. Translated: CASSLLPLPGFGEKLFF. The whole variable domain, filled in from reference TRBV27 and TRBJ1-4, reads EAQVTQNPRYLITVTGKKLTVTCSQNMNHEYMSWYRQDPGLGLRQIYYSMNVEVTDKGDVPEGYKVSRKEKRNFPLILESPSPNQTSLYFCASSLLPLPGFGEKLFFGSGTQLSVL.

CDR3 region: CASSIPWEFVRGRQPQHF. CDR3 nucleotides: TGTGCCAGTAGTATACCCTGGGAGTTCGTCAGGGGGCGTCAGCCCCAGCATTTT. The chain links TRBV19 to TRBJ1-5; the match to TRBD1 covers 8 bases. Germline lookup yields CDR1 LNHDA and CDR2 SQIVND (reference sequence). The CDR3 consists of 18 residues. Losses at the gene ends were 2 bases for V and 6 bases for J; bases not matched to a gene: 15.

This sequence joins TRBV19 and TRBJ1-2; perhaps TRBD1 as D (5 bases). The length of the CDR3 is 14 residues. Trimming pared 6 bases from V and 0 bases from J, leaving 11 bases between. In germline, CDR1 is LNHDA, CDR2 SQIVND (reference sequence). The CDR3 nucleotides read TGTGCCAGTAGCGCAGGGATCGCTAACTATGGCTACACCTTC. Translating gives CASSAGIANYGYTF.

In this sample, this clone turned up a few times. The genes are TRBV2 and TRBJ1-3; D not certain. Trimming pared 5 bases from V and 4 bases from J, leaving 12 bases between. Looked up from germline, CDR1 is SNHLY and CDR2 is FYNNEI. The CDR3 extends over 14 amino acids. The chain's CDR3 is CASSPEGSGNTIYF. The CDR3 DNA is TGTGCCAGCAGTCCAGAGGGATCCGGAAACACCATATATTTT.

The rearrangement links TRBV4-2 to TRBJ2-1; 9 bases line up with TRBD1. With 0 bases clipped from V and 6 bases from J, the junction kept 6 bases outside the gene matches. Germline CDR1 LGHNA, CDR2 YNFKEQ. The CDR3 runs 16 residues. CDR3 region: CASSQEIGTGRNEQFF. The DNA for the CDR3 is TGTGCCAGCAGCCAAGAAATTGGGACAGGGCGCAATGAGCAGTTCTTC.

This clone occurred a few times. This CDR3 reads CASSSQGLAKNIQYF. The CDR3 nucleotides are TGTGCCAGCAGCTCCCAGGGGCTAGCCAAAAACATTCAGTACTTC. The genes are TRBV5-8 and TRBJ2-4; a weak D match, TRBD1 (6 bases). Germline lookup yields CDR1 SGHTS and CDR2 YDEGEE. The V and J ends lost 3 bases and 0 bases respectively, with 10 bases between them. CDR3 length equals 15 residues.

This chain uses TRBV28 with TRBJ1-1, with TRBD1 identical over 7 bases. With V trimmed by 6 bases and J by 6 bases, 7 bases remained unmatched. CDR1 and CDR2 (germline): MDHEN, SYDVKM. There are 13 residues in the CDR3. CDR3: CASSQTGSAEAFF. For the CDR3, the DNA is TGTGCCAGCAGCCAGACAGGGTCGGCTGAAGCTTTCTTT.

This chain joins TRBV4-1 and TRBJ2-3; perhaps TRBD2 as D (6 bases). Germline CDR1 is MGHRA and CDR2 is YSYEKL. Trimming took off 4 bases at V and 5 bases at J, with 22 bases between the two ends. The CDR3 is made up of 17 amino acids. CDR3 in amino acids: CASSLSLLGLTEDTQYF. The CDR3 DNA follows: TGCGCCAGCAGCCTATCTCTCTTGGGACTCACGGAAGATACGCAGTATTTT.

This chain joins TRBV5-1 and TRBJ1-5, with 8 nucleotides matching TRBD1. V dropped 0 bases and J dropped 0; count of bases not matched to a gene: 11. Per germline, CDR1 SGHRS and CDR2 YFSETQ. The CDR3 is 19 amino acids. The CDR3 DNA reads as TGCGCCAGCAGCTTGGAACCAGGGGGCCAAGGCTATAGCAATCAGCCCCAGCATTTT. It yields the protein CASSLEPGGQGYSNQPQHF.

V and J are TRBV27 and TRBJ1-2; maybe TRBD1 (6 bases). V lost 6 bases to trimming and J lost 8 bases, with 10 bases between them. The CDR3 consists of 11 residues. CDR1 and CDR2 from the germline V gene are MNHEY and SMNVEV (reference sequence). The CDR3 DNA sequence: TGTGCCAGCAGGTACAGGGAGGGCTACACCTTC. Translated: CASRYREGYTF.

This clone was observed once. This chain links TRBV7-2 with TRBJ2-5; D remains ambiguous. V was clipped by 8 bases and J by 0 bases, with 4 bases between them. The germline gives CDR1 SGHTA, CDR2 FQGNSA. CDR3 size: 11 residues. CDR3 residues: CASGNQETQYF. The DNA for the CDR3 is TGTGCCAGCGGCAACCAAGAGACCCAGTACTTC.

This rearrangement joins TRBV4-2 to TRBJ1-2; no firm D call. V lost 8 bases and J lost 6, with 16 bases in between. This CDR3 comprises 13 residues. In germline, CDR1 is LGHNA, CDR2 YNFKEQ. As DNA, the CDR3 is TGTGCCAGCCGAGGGAGCCCCCCTGATGGCTACACCTTC. This translates into CASRGSPPDGYTF.

This clone was found a few times. The J gene is TRBJ2-7, the V gene TRBV27; 8 nucleotides line up with TRBD1. V dropped 6 bases and J dropped 6; count of bases not matched to a gene: 4. Germline-derived CDR1 and CDR2 are MNHEY and SMNVEV (reference sequence). The CDR3 is made up of 12 amino acids. CDR3 in amino acids: CASRKTGAEQYF. The CDR3 DNA is TGTGCCAGCAGAAAGACAGGGGCCGAGCAGTACTTC.